This is a list of T cell receptor beta chains from one sample in a study of spatial heterogeneity in lung cancer. Each CDR3 protein is one row after TCRdb ran MiXCR on the 5' RACE reads. This table has about 92,000 distinct CDR3 sequences, around 12% appearing once. The sequencing used PBMCs, collected at surgery. These receptors were collected from a male donor with early-stage non-small cell lung cancer. Both conserved end residues are part of each CDR3. D genes are given only for firm matches. Rows may omit the clone size; those that give it use once, few, many or a size class.

clone size: many
J gene: TRBJ2-3
V gene: TRBV7-3
D gene: NA
CDR3 DNA: TGTGCCAGCAGCTCTTCCACAGATACGCAGTATTTT
CDR3 protein: CASSSSTDTQYF

clone size: few
J gene: TRBJ2-2
V gene: TRBV9
D gene: NA
CDR3 DNA: TGTGCCAGCAGCGTAGAACTGAACACCGGGGAGCTGTTTTTT
CDR3 protein: CASSVELNTGELFF

clone size: many
J gene: TRBJ2-7
V gene: TRBV7-6
D gene: TRBD2
CDR3 DNA: TGTGCCAGCAGCTCTGGGACTAGCGGAACCTACGAGCAGTACTTC
CDR3 protein: CASSSGTSGTYEQYF

clone size: few
J gene: TRBJ1-1
V gene: TRBV5-1
D gene: NA
CDR3 DNA: TGCGCCAGCAGCTTATTCGCTAATTCTGAAGCTTTCTTT
CDR3 protein: CASSLFANSEAFF

clone size: few
J gene: TRBJ2-1
V gene: TRBV9
D gene: TRBD1
CDR3 DNA: TGTGCCAGCAGCCCCGGGACAGGGGGGTCTGAGCAGTTCTTC
CDR3 protein: CASSPGTGGSEQFF

clone size: NA
J gene: TRBJ2-5
V gene: TRBV28
D gene: NA
CDR3 DNA: TGTGCCACCAACGTAGGCCGAGGGACCCAGTACTTC
CDR3 protein: CATNVGRGTQYF

clone size: few
J gene: TRBJ1-5
V gene: TRBV29-1
D gene: TRBD1
CDR3 DNA: TGCAGCGTTGCCTTTGGACAGGGTGGCAATCAGCCCCAGCATTTT
CDR3 protein: CSVAFGQGGNQPQHF

clone size: few
J gene: TRBJ2-7
V gene: TRBV18
D gene: TRBD2
CDR3 DNA: TGTGCCAGCTCATCGGGACTAGCGGAAGTCTACGAGCAGTACTTC
CDR3 protein: CASSSGLAEVYEQYF

clone size: NA
J gene: TRBJ1-5
V gene: TRBV12-3/TRBV12-4
D gene: NA
CDR3 DNA: TGTGCCAGCAGTTTAGGAGGGGAAAATCAGCCCCAGCATTTT
CDR3 protein: CASSLGGENQPQHF

clone size: few
J gene: TRBJ2-1
V gene: TRBV6-2/TRBV6-3
D gene: NA
CDR3 DNA: TGTGCCAGCAGGGCAGCGGAGCTCTCCTACAATGAGCAGTTCTTC
CDR3 protein: CASRAAELSYNEQFF

clone size: few
J gene: TRBJ2-1
V gene: TRBV28
D gene: TRBD2
CDR3 DNA: TGTGCCAGCAGTGTGGGGAGCGGGAGGTGGAATGAGCAGTTCTTC
CDR3 protein: CASSVGSGRWNEQFF